There are a few counts of the clone carrying this T cell receptor beta chain. Molecular barcoding with unique molecular identifiers was used for the TCRbeta library. One entry per CDR3 protein results from TCRdb running MiXCR on the PCR reads. The sample yields 350,000 to 450,000 distinct CDR3 sequences, roughly 13% seen once. These data are taken from a study of T-cell reconstitution after alpha-beta-depleted transplantation in children. Trimming took 0 bases from V and 5 from J; bases not matched to a gene: 8. CDR1 is MGHRA and CDR2 is YSYEKL in the germline V gene. There are 17 residues in the CDR3.

The genes are TRBV4-1 and TRBJ2-2, with TRBD1 matching over 8 bases. Sample: PBMCs, taken from the stem cell graft. This TCR derives from a human donor who donated a stem cell graft to a child with Fanconi anemia. CDR3 amino acids: CASSQDPGQVLTGELFF. DNA of the CDR3: TGCGCCAGCAGCCAAGATCCGGGACAGGTATTGACCGGGGAGCTGTTTTTT.